The 23 T cell receptor beta chains given below trace back to one sample, sequenced in a study of cytomegalovirus exposure and HLA in healthy donors. The study ran its PCR with 60 Vbeta and 13 Jbeta primers. Some clones are missing from TCRdb's copy, which holds only in-frame ones; the method was immunoSEQ multiplex PCR. This specimen shows 150,000 to 200,000 clones; the ten leading clones hold around 1.2%. What was sequenced was PBMCs. The receptors stem from a woman in her fifties or sixties in good health and CMV-seronegative.

This chain joins TRBV27 and TRBJ1-2; TRBD1 matches at 7 bases. Germline V gives CDR1 MNHEY, CDR2 SMNVEV (reference sequence). This CDR3 spans 15 amino acids. The V gene end was trimmed by 2 bases and the J gene end by 8 bases; junction bases not matched to a gene: 11. CDR3 DNA sequence: TGTGCCAGCAGTTTACAGGCAGGGGGTTTTAGGGGCTACACCTTC. This sequence encodes CASSLQAGGFRGYTF.

The rearrangement uses TRBV29-1 and TRBJ2-2, with 8 bases matching TRBD2. The CDR3 sequence is 15 residues long. The ends lost 5 bases at V and 2 bases at J; junction bases unmatched: 7. Germline V lookup: CDR1 SQVTM, CDR2 ANQGSEA. The DNA of the CDR3 is TGCAGCGTTCCAGGACTAGCTGAAAACACCGGGGAGCTGTTTTTT. Its protein is CSVPGLAENTGELFF.

The rearrangement links TRBV5-5 to TRBJ1-2; 9 positions match TRBD1. This CDR3 spans 13 amino acids. V shed 4 bases and J 4 bases; nucleotides not matched to a gene: 2. Germline loops: CDR1 SGHKS, CDR2 YYEKEE (reference sequence). The CDR3 spells CASSQTGGYGYTF. The CDR3 bases are TGTGCCAGCAGCCAGACAGGGGGCTATGGCTACACCTTC.

In the case of this clone: Other DNA sequences from this sample encode an identical CDR3 as well. The chain combines TRBV9 with TRBJ2-5; no clear D gene. Trimming removed 0 bases from V and 1 base from J, with 4 bases in between. Germline CDR1 is SGDLS and CDR2 is YYNGEE. The CDR3 totals 13 residues. The CDR3 DNA follows: TGTGCCAGCAGCGTAGACAGCCAAGAGACCCAGTACTTC. This sequence encodes CASSVDSQETQYF.

The chain links TRBV5-5 to TRBJ2-1; the match to TRBD1 covers 9 bases. The CDR3 runs to 15 residues. V shed 0 bases, J shed 7 bases, and the junction held 5 bases outside the gene matches. Looked up from germline, CDR1 is SGHKS and CDR2 is YYEKEE (reference sequence). The CDR3 region has the DNA TGTGCCAGCAGCTTGGCGGGACAGGGCAGGAATGAGCAGTTCTTC. This translates into CASSLAGQGRNEQFF.

The V call is TRBV28, the J call TRBJ1-5; 7 nucleotides line up with TRBD1. Trimming cost V 6 bases and J 4 bases; bases outside gene matches: 12. This CDR3 spans 16 amino acids. Germline assignment: CDR1 MDHEN and CDR2 SYDVKM. CDR3 amino acids: CASRNNQGVLNQPQHF. The CDR3 DNA sequence: TGTGCCAGCAGGAATAATCAGGGGGTCCTGAATCAGCCCCAGCATTTT.

The chain combines TRBV18 with TRBJ1-5, with 8 bases aligning to TRBD1. Germline V lookup: CDR1 KGHSH, CDR2 LQKENI. V was pared by 2 bases and J by 6 bases, with 3 bases of the junction left unmatched. The CDR3 runs 14 residues. CDR3 in DNA: TGTGCCAGCTCACCAGACAGGGGAAGTCAGCCCCAGCATTTT. This translates into CASSPDRGSQPQHF. The complete variable domain, with remaining parts taken from reference TRBV18 and TRBJ1-5, reads NAGVMQNPRHLVRRRGQEARLRCSPMKGHSHVYWYRQLPEEGLKFMVYLQKENIIDESGMPKERFSAEFPKEGPSILRIQQVVRGDSAAYFCASSPDRGSQPQHFGDGTRLSIL.

The rearrangement joins TRBV5-1 to TRBJ2-5, with D perhaps TRBD1 (7 bases). In germline, CDR1 is SGHRS, CDR2 YFSETQ. This CDR3 region has 15 residues. Trimming left V 2 bases short and J 2 bases short, with 13 bases between. As DNA, the CDR3 is TGCGCCAGCAGCTTAGGCGGGACAGATCAAGAGACCCAGTACTTC. This gives the protein CASSLGGTDQETQYF.

The chain recombines TRBV5-8 with TRBJ1-2, with D perhaps matching TRBD1 (5 bases). This CDR3 region has 13 residues. Germline CDR1 SGHTS, CDR2 YDEGEE. V gave up 3 bases and J gave up 4 bases, with 10 bases separating them. CDR3 sequence: CASSSGHRYGYTF. The CDR3 DNA reads TGTGCCAGCAGCTCAGGACACCGCTATGGCTACACCTTC.

The chain joins TRBV2 to TRBJ2-5; 12 bases fit TRBD2. CDR3 length: 15 residues. Per germline, CDR1 SNHLY and CDR2 FYNNEI. J lost 2 bases, V lost 4 bases, and 2 bases had no gene match. The CDR3: CASSGLAGGQETQYF. CDR3 sequence (DNA): TGTGCCAGCAGTGGGCTAGCGGGGGGGCAAGAGACCCAGTACTTC.

V is TRBV27 and J is TRBJ1-6; 9 bases line up with TRBD1. This CDR3 region has 16 residues. The germline V gene has CDR1 MNHEY and CDR2 SMNVEV (reference sequence). Trimming at V came to 4 bases and at J to 8 bases, leaving 9 bases not matched to a gene. In nucleotides, the CDR3 is TGTGCCAGCAGTTGGGGTCCGGGACAGGGTGATTCACCCCTCCACTTT. This codes for CASSWGPGQGDSPLHF.

This chain joins TRBV4-1 and TRBJ1-1; 9 bases fit TRBD1. From germline, CDR1 is MGHRA and CDR2 YSYEKL. Trimming took 4 bases from V and 6 from J; bases not matched to a gene: 6. This CDR3 region has 14 residues. CDR3 bases: TGCGCCAGCAGCCTCGGACAGGGGAGTGCTGAAGCTTTCTTT. Amino acid sequence: CASSLGQGSAEAFF.

To note about this clone: Other DNA sequences of this sample code for an identical CDR3. The chain employs TRBV9 and TRBJ1-5; D is ambiguous. V was pared by 3 bases and J by 5 bases, with 12 bases between. The CDR3 runs to 14 residues. Germline CDR1 reads SGDLS; CDR2 reads YYNGEE. CDR3: CASSGDGAYQPQHF. The CDR3 nucleotides read TGTGCCAGCAGCGGCGACGGAGCCTATCAGCCCCAGCATTTT.

The chain carries TRBV11-2 and TRBJ2-3; TRBD2 aligns across 8 bases. The germline CDR1 and CDR2 sequences are SGHAT and FQNNGV. CDR3 length equals 16 residues. J lost 5 bases, V lost 2 bases, and 9 bases had no gene match. Here the CDR3 DNA reads TGTGCCAGCAGCTTAAACCGAGCGGGAGTTTTAGATACGCAGTATTTT. Translated, it gives CASSLNRAGVLDTQYF. The full variable domain, with the rest looked up from reference TRBV11-2 and TRBJ2-3, is EAGVAQSPRYKIIEKRQSVAFWCNPISGHATLYWYQQILGQGPKLLIQFQNNGVVDDSQLPKDRFSAERLKGVDSTLKIQPAKLEDSAVYLCASSLNRAGVLDTQYFGPGTRLTVL.

The CDR3 sequence is CASSAGLNYGYTF. The CDR3 DNA sequence: TGTGCCAGCAGCGCGGGGCTTAACTATGGCTACACCTTC. The chain recombines TRBV7-3 with TRBJ1-2; maybe TRBD1 (5 bases). Germline CDR1 SGHTA, CDR2 FQGTGA. Between the trimmed V and J ends, which lost 5 bases and 1 base, there was a span of 8 bases. The CDR3 is 13 residues long. Based on the CDR3 plus reference TRBV7-3 and TRBJ1-2, the full variable domain is GAGVSQTPSNKVTEKGKYVELRCDPISGHTALYWYRQSLGQGPEFLIYFQGTGAADDSGLPNDRFFAVRPEGSVSTLKIQRTERGDSAVYLCASSAGLNYGYTFGSGTRLTVV.

The J gene is TRBJ1-4, the V gene TRBV19; D perhaps matches TRBD1 (5 bases). This CDR3 contains 15 residues. Trimming cost V 3 bases and J 3 bases, with 11 bases left between them. Germline-derived CDR1 and CDR2 are LNHDA and SQIVND (reference sequence). The CDR3 protein is CASSMEGSSNEKLFF. DNA for the CDR3: TGTGCCAGTAGTATGGAGGGGAGCTCTAATGAAAAACTGTTTTTT.

The chain uses TRBV7-2 and TRBJ2-7; the D gene is possibly TRBD1 (8 bases). The CDR3 consists of 14 residues. Germline CDR1 reads SGHTA; CDR2 reads FQGNSA. Trimming left V 1 base short and J 5 bases short, with 12 bases between. The CDR3 nucleotides are TGTGCCAGCAGCTTAGAGCGGGGACAGGACGAGCAGTACTTC. It specifies CASSLERGQDEQYF.

The chain combines TRBV10-3 with TRBJ2-2, with TRBD2 as a possible D gene (6 bases). Trimming cost V 8 bases and J 2 bases, with 9 bases left between them. CDR3 length: 13 residues. Germline loops: CDR1 ENHRY, CDR2 SYGVKD. The DNA of the CDR3 is TGTGCCATCGGGGGGTCTAACACCGGGGAGCTGTTTTTT. The encoded protein is CAIGGSNTGELFF.

J is TRBJ1-4 and V is TRBV19, with D perhaps matching TRBD1 (6 bases). Germline V lookup: CDR1 LNHDA, CDR2 SQIVND (reference sequence). Trimming left V 6 bases short and J 7 bases short, with 21 bases between. The CDR3 loop spans 16 amino acids. The CDR3 coding sequence is TGTGCCAGTAGGCTCCTAAGTGGGGGCCGGAGTGAAAAACTGTTTTTT. Residues: CASRLLSGGRSEKLFF.

The chain carries TRBV6-4 and TRBJ1-5; 9 bases line up with TRBD1. Germline-derived CDR1 and CDR2 are MRHNA and SNTAGT. This CDR3 is 16 amino acids long. J gave up 4 bases and V 3 bases, and 7 bases lay outside the gene matches. The CDR3 region has the DNA TGTGCCAGCAGTGAAAGTGGGACAGGGCGGAATCAGCCCCAGCATTTT. Protein sequence: CASSESGTGRNQPQHF.

The genes are TRBV7-8 and TRBJ1-6; 7 bases align to TRBD1. This CDR3 has 16 amino acids. V shed 7 bases, J shed 13 bases, and the junction held 19 bases outside the gene matches. Germline CDR1 is SGHVS and CDR2 is FQNEAQ. The CDR3 region has the DNA TGTGCCAGCACCCCCCAAGGGGGCAGCTCGCCGGGGCCCCTCCACTTT. This translates into CASTPQGGSSPGPLHF.

The chain links TRBV6-1 to TRBJ1-4; weak D call: TRBD1 (6 bases). Looked up from germline, CDR1 is MNHNS and CDR2 is SASEGT. V lost 6 bases, J lost 0 bases, and 11 bases lay in between. The CDR3 is 15 amino acids. The CDR3: CASRTDSATNEKLFF. The CDR3 DNA reads as TGTGCCAGCAGGACGGACAGCGCAACTAATGAAAAACTGTTTTTT.

The V call is TRBV10-3, the J call TRBJ1-2; D is unclear. Germline values: CDR1 ENHRY, CDR2 SYGVKD. This CDR3 region has 14 residues. With 5 bases removed from V and 6 bases from J, the gap between germline ends came to 16 bases. Here the CDR3 reads CAISSSEGEDGYTF. CDR3 DNA sequence: TGTGCCATCAGTTCCTCGGAAGGCGAGGATGGCTACACCTTC.